Each of the 27 T cell receptor beta chains below was sequenced from the same sample in a study of beta chain features in type 1 diabetes. cDNA synthesis used the whole RNA isolate, giving expressed TCRB sequences. Measured with immunoSEQ multiplex PCR; TCRdb has only the in-frame clones, and not every one. This table has about 320,000 clones, about 15% appearing once. Specimen: central memory CD4+ T cells from blood. These receptors all stem from a man younger than 45 in good health.

This clone has a handful of counts. The rearrangement uses TRBV2 and TRBJ2-2, with 9 positions matching TRBD2. The length of the CDR3 is 15 residues. Trimming at V came to 4 bases and at J to 6 bases, leaving 6 bases not matched to a gene. Germline lookup yields CDR1 SNHLY and CDR2 FYNNEI. The CDR3 DNA sequence: TGTGCCAGCAGTGTGGGACTAGCAGGCGCCGGGGAGCTGTTTTTT. Amino acids: CASSVGLAGAGELFF.

The chain has TRBV5-4 and TRBJ1-4; maybe TRBD1 (5 bases). V lost 0 bases and J lost 8, with 14 bases in between. Germline CDR1 is SGHNT and CDR2 is YYREEE (reference sequence). The CDR3 is 15 residues long. CDR3 DNA sequence: TGTGCCAGCAGCTTGGAGAGAAGGGGTGGCGAAAAACTGTTTTTT. Its protein product is CASSLERRGGEKLFF.

This chain connects TRBV9 to TRBJ1-6, with D perhaps TRBD1 (6 bases). CDR1 and CDR2 (germline): SGDLS, YYNGEE. The CDR3 loop spans 14 amino acids. Trimming stripped 0 bases from V and 8 bases from J, with 9 bases between. DNA for the CDR3: TGTGCCAGCAGCGTAGTGGGGGCTGATTCACCCCTCCACTTT. The encoded protein is CASSVVGADSPLHF.

V is TRBV12-5 and J is TRBJ1-3; D is undetermined. CDR3 length equals 13 residues. Per germline, CDR1 LGHNT and CDR2 FRNRAP. V lost 0 bases, J lost 0 bases, and 0 bases lay in between. The CDR3 DNA reads TGTGCTAGTGGTTTGGTCTCTGGAAACACCATATATTTT. It is translated as CASGLVSGNTIYF.

The J gene is TRBJ2-3, the V gene TRBV5-4; D unresolved. Germline CDR1 reads SGHNT; CDR2 reads YYREEE (reference sequence). The CDR3 sequence is 15 residues long. The V end was cut by 0 bases, the J end by 1 base, with 9 bases between. Here the CDR3 DNA reads TGTGCCAGCAGCTTGGCCGTGACCCGCACAGATACGCAGTATTTT. Protein sequence: CASSLAVTRTDTQYF.

The sample holds a few counts of this clone. This chain links TRBV9 with TRBJ2-1; D is ambiguous. V lost 4 bases to trimming and J lost 7 bases, with 12 bases between them. The CDR3 runs 13 residues. From germline, CDR1 is SGDLS and CDR2 YYNGEE. The CDR3 sequence is CASSPESTNEQFF. The CDR3 DNA follows: TGTGCCAGCAGCCCGGAATCGACAAATGAGCAGTTCTTC.

The CDR3 loop is CSVEKRGGSGEQYF. CDR3 nucleotide sequence: TGCAGCGTTGAGAAGCGGGGGGGCAGCGGCGAGCAGTACTTC. The chain couples TRBV29-1 to TRBJ2-7; the match to TRBD2 covers 10 bases. CDR1 and CDR2 (germline): SQVTM, ANQGSEA. The CDR3 has 14 amino acids. V trimming: 3 bases; J trimming: 6 bases; junction bases outside the gene matches: 8.

This clone was seen repeatedly, ten times or more. The chain employs TRBV18 and TRBJ2-3; the D gene is possibly TRBD1 (6 bases). The germline V gene encodes CDR1 KGHSH and CDR2 LQKENI. The CDR3 spans 12 residues. V lost 2 bases, J lost 12 bases, and 12 bases lay in between. This CDR3 is CASSPSGQIQYF. The DNA of the CDR3 is TGTGCCAGCTCACCATCCGGACAGATACAGTATTTT. Filled out from reference TRBV18 and TRBJ2-3, the complete variable domain reads NAGVMQNPRHLVRRRGQEARLRCSPMKGHSHVYWYRQLPEEGLKFMVYLQKENIIDESGMPKERFSAEFPKEGPSILRIQQVVRGDSAAYFCASSPSGQIQYFGPGTRLTVL.

This clone was found many times. This chain joins TRBV11-1 and TRBJ2-7; D is possibly TRBD1 or TRBD2 (5 bases each). V lost 2 bases to trimming and J lost 6 bases, with 11 bases between them. This CDR3 has 13 amino acids. CDR1 and CDR2 (germline): SGHAT, FQDESV (reference sequence). CDR3 nucleotides: TGTGCCAGCAGCTTATTTCGGGACGGCGAGCAGTACGTC. Translating it yields CASSLFRDGEQYV.

V gene TRBV14 combines with J gene TRBJ1-4; D possibly corresponds to TRBD1 (5 bases). The CDR3 runs to 17 residues. Germline values: CDR1 SGHDN, CDR2 FVKESK. Trimming left V 0 bases short and J 7 bases short, with 18 bases between. CDR3 protein: CASSQDQAGGLAEKLFF. In nucleotides, the CDR3 is TGTGCCAGCAGCCAAGATCAAGCCGGGGGACTAGCTGAAAAACTGTTTTTT.

This clone was counted only a few times. The genes are TRBV5-6 and TRBJ2-1, with 8 nucleotides matching TRBD2. The CDR3 has 12 amino acids. J lost 15 bases, V lost 2 bases, and 7 bases had no gene match. Per germline, CDR1 SGHDT and CDR2 YYEEEE. CDR3 DNA: TGTGCCAGCAGCTTTGGAGCGGGAGTGGTGTTCTTC. Its protein product is CASSFGAGVVFF.

The chain uses TRBV5-1 and TRBJ1-6, with D tentatively TRBD1 (5 bases). Trimming cost V 5 bases and J 7 bases, with 22 bases left between them. CDR1 and CDR2 from the germline V gene are SGHRS and YFSETQ. The CDR3 extends over 17 amino acids. CDR3 protein: CASRVGQGPGMNSPLHF. CDR3 DNA sequence: TGCGCCAGCAGGGTGGGCCAAGGCCCAGGGATGAATTCACCCCTCCACTTT.

This clone was picked up a small number of times. The chain uses TRBV2 and TRBJ2-7; D call uncertain. The CDR3 has 13 residues. The V gene's germline CDR1 is SNHLY and CDR2 FYNNEI. V lost 3 bases and J 2 bases, leaving 8 bases between the germline ends. The CDR3 DNA follows: TGTGCCAGCAGTGACGACACGACCTACGAGCAGTACGTC. Its protein product is CASSDDTTYEQYV.

This clone was counted a few times. This chain links TRBV27 with TRBJ1-1, with no clear D. The CDR3 spans 13 residues. CDR1 and CDR2 (germline): MNHEY, SMNVEV (reference sequence). The V and J ends lost 6 bases and 0 bases respectively, with 8 bases between them. CDR3 nucleotide sequence: TGTGCCAGCAGGCCCGACCTGAACACTGAAGCTTTCTTT. This codes for CASRPDLNTEAFF.

The chain carries TRBV6-1 and TRBJ2-3; 10 positions match TRBD2. Trimming cost V 9 bases and J 6 bases; bases outside gene matches: 6. Per the germline V gene, CDR1 is MNHNS and CDR2 is SASEGT. The CDR3 consists of 13 residues. The CDR3 DNA is TGTGCCAGTAGTAAGCGGGGGGGCGATACGCAGTATTTT. This translates into CASSKRGGDTQYF.

This clone was counted a few times. This chain joins TRBV6-5 and TRBJ2-7, with 9 bases fitting TRBD1. Germline loops: CDR1 MNHEY, CDR2 SVGAGI. The V and J ends lost 6 bases and 7 bases, in that order; junction bases with no gene match: 13. The CDR3 runs to 15 residues. In DNA form, the CDR3 reads TGTGCCAGCAGCGGCGACAGGGGGGGTCGTGGAGAGCAGTACGTC. It is translated as CASSGDRGGRGEQYV.

In this sample, this clone turned up a few times. This chain links TRBV19 with TRBJ2-2; D is possibly TRBD1 or TRBD2 (5 bases each). CDR3 size: 15 residues. V was clipped by 3 bases and J by 2 bases, with 10 bases between them. Per the germline V gene, CDR1 is LNHDA and CDR2 is SQIVND (reference sequence). The CDR3 is CASSMQGPNTGELFF. The CDR3 region has the DNA TGTGCCAGTAGTATGCAGGGACCTAACACCGGGGAGCTGTTTTTT. The whole variable domain, remainder taken from reference TRBV19 and TRBJ2-2, is DGGITQSPKYLFRKEGQNVTLSCEQNLNHDAMYWYRQDPGQGLRLIYYSQIVNDFQKGDIAEGYSVSREKKESFPLTVTSAQKNPTAFYLCASSMQGPNTGELFFGEGSRLTVL.

This clone was seen more than once but under ten times. The rearrangement uses TRBV29-1 and TRBJ1-1; the D gene is possibly TRBD1 (6 bases). Germline CDR1 and CDR2: SQVTM and ANQGSEA. V lost 0 bases to trimming and J lost 6 bases, with 11 bases between them. The CDR3 extends over 13 amino acids. The CDR3: CSVEDGGGAEAFF. The CDR3 DNA follows: TGCAGCGTTGAAGATGGTGGGGGCGCTGAAGCTTTCTTT.

The V and J genes are TRBV4-1 and TRBJ2-1; D is undetermined. CDR3 length equals 12 residues. Germline CDR1 reads MGHRA; CDR2 reads YSYEKL. V lost 0 bases and J 15 bases, leaving 12 bases between the germline ends. This CDR3 reads CASSQDRLGVFF. CDR3 nucleotide sequence: TGCGCCAGCAGCCAAGACAGGTTAGGAGTGTTCTTC.

This clone occurred a few times. V usage is TRBV7-9 and J usage is TRBJ1-1, with 7 bases that match TRBD1. In germline, CDR1 is SEHNR, CDR2 FQNEAQ (reference sequence). V lost 5 bases and J lost 4; bases outside the gene matches: 7. The CDR3 sequence is 14 residues long. CDR3 DNA sequence: TGTGCCAGCAGCCCTCAGGGGGGTCTCACTGAAGCTTTCTTT. It is translated as CASSPQGGLTEAFF. The variable domain in full, completed from reference TRBV7-9 and TRBJ1-1, reads DTGVSQNPRHKITKRGQNVTFRCDPISEHNRLYWYRQTLGQGPEFLTYFQNEAQLEKSRLLSDRFSAERPKGSFSTLEIQRTEQGDSAMYLCASSPQGGLTEAFFGQGTRLTVV.

This clone turned up a few times. This chain links TRBV30 with TRBJ1-3, with 8 positions matching TRBD1. After removal of 3 bases from V and 0 bases from J, the junction contained 4 bases not matched to a gene. The CDR3 runs to 15 residues. The germline V gene encodes CDR1 GTSNPN and CDR2 SVGIG (reference sequence). The CDR3 reads CAWRDRASSGNTIYF. Here the CDR3 DNA reads TGTGCCTGGAGGGACAGGGCGAGCTCTGGAAACACCATATATTTT. The variable domain in full, completed from reference TRBV30 and TRBJ1-3, reads SQTIHQWPATLVQPVGSPLSLECTVEGTSNPNLYWYRQAAGRGLQLLFYSVGIGQISSEVPQNLSASRPQDRQFILSSKKLLLSDSGFYLCAWRDRASSGNTIYFGEGSWLTVV.

V and J are TRBV6-1 and TRBJ2-1, with D perhaps being TRBD1 or TRBD2 (5 bases each). CDR1 and CDR2 (germline): MNHNS, SASEGT. V was shortened by 4 bases and J by 7 bases, with 11 bases between the two germline ends. This CDR3 has 13 amino acids. The CDR3 region is CASSVMGVNEQFF. The CDR3 region has the DNA TGTGCCAGCAGTGTGATGGGGGTGAATGAGCAGTTCTTC.

This clone was observed a handful of times. The chain carries TRBV29-1 and TRBJ1-4, with a possible D match to TRBD1 (6 bases). V gave up 4 bases and J gave up 3 bases, with 9 bases separating them. The CDR3 has 13 amino acids. Germline lookup yields CDR1 SQVTM and CDR2 ANQGSEA. This chain's CDR3 is CSVVGGANEKLFF. The CDR3 region has the DNA TGCAGCGTTGTAGGGGGTGCTAATGAAAAACTGTTTTTT.

This clone was found a few times. The chain links TRBV11-2 to TRBJ2-7; 10 nucleotides align to TRBD1. After removal of 5 bases from V and 3 bases from J, the junction contained 7 bases not matched to a gene. Germline CDR1 and CDR2: SGHAT and FQNNGV. The CDR3 sequence is 15 residues long. CDR3 coding DNA: TGTGCCAGCAGCGCAGGGACAGGGGAGTTCTACGAGCAGTACGTC. Its translation is CASSAGTGEFYEQYV.

The rearrangement links TRBV9 to TRBJ1-2; D gene ambiguous. The CDR3 is 14 amino acids. CDR1 and CDR2 (germline): SGDLS, YYNGEE. The ends were cut back, 0 bases at V and 3 bases at J, with 9 bases in the middle. CDR3 amino acids: CASSVGGRDYGYTF. In DNA form, the CDR3 reads TGTGCCAGCAGCGTAGGAGGGAGGGACTATGGCTACACCTTC.

Notes on this clone: Germline is not matched at one junction end, which may reflect a read error. The CDR3 reads CASSYSGAGRNQPQHF. The CDR3 nucleotides are TGTGCCAGCAGTTACTCGGGGGCGGGCCGAAATCAGCCCCAGCATTTT. The chain combines TRBV10-3 with TRBJ1-5, with D perhaps matching TRBD1 (6 bases). CDR1 is ENHRY and CDR2 is SYGVKD in the germline V gene. This CDR3 is built from 16 residues.

This clone was seen a handful of times. The V and J genes are TRBV7-8 and TRBJ1-2; D is undetermined. The germline V and J ends were trimmed by 1 base and 3 bases, with 9 bases remaining between them. Germline CDR1 reads SGHVS; CDR2 reads FQNEAQ. There are 14 residues in the CDR3. DNA of the CDR3: TGTGCCAGCAGCTTAGGAGGACGGGACTATGGCTACACCTTC. This translates into CASSLGGRDYGYTF.